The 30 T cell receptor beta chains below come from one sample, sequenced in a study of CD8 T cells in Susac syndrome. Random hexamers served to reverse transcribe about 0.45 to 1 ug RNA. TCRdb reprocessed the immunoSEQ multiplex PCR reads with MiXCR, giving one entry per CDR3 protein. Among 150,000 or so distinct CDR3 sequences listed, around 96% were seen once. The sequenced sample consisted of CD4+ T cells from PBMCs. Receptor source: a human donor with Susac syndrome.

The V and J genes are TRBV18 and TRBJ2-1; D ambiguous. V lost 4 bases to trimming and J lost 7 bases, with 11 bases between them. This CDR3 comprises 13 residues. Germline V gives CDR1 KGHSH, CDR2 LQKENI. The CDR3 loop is CASSLGLGNEQFF. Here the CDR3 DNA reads TGTGCCAGCTCACTGGGTTTAGGGAATGAGCAGTTCTTC.

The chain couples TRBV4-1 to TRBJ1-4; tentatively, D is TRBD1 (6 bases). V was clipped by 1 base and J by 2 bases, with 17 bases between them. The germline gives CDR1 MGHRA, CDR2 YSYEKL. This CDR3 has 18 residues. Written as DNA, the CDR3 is TGCGCCAGCAGCCAAGGAAGGCTCCAGGGGAGGACTAATGAAAAACTGTTTTTT. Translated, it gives CASSQGRLQGRTNEKLFF.

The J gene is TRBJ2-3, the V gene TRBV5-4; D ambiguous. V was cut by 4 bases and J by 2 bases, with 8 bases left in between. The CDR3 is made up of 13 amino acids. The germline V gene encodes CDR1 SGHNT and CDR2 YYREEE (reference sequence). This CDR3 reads CASSPTLTDTQYF. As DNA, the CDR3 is TGTGCCAGCAGCCCGACACTCACAGATACGCAGTATTTT.

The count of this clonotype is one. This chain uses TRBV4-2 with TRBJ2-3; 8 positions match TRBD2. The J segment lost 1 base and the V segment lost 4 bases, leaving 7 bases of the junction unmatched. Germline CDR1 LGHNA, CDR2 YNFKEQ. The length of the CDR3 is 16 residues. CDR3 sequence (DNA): TGTGCCAGCAGCCTTCTCGGGGGGGGAGGCACAGATACGCAGTATTTT. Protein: CASSLLGGGGTDTQYF.

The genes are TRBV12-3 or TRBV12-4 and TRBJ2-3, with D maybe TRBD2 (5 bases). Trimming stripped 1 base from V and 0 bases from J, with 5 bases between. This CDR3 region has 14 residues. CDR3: CASSLGGSTDTQYF. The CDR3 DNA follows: TGTGCCAGCAGTTTAGGCGGGAGCACAGATACGCAGTATTTT.

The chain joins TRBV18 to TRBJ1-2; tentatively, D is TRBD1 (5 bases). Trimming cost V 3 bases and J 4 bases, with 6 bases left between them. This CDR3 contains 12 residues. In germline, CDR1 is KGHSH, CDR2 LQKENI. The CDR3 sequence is CASSPTAYGYTF. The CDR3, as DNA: TGTGCCAGCTCACCGACAGCCTATGGCTACACCTTC.

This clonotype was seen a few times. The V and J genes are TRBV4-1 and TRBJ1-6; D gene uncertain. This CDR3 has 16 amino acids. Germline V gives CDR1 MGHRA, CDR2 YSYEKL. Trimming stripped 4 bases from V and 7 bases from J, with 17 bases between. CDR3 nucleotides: TGCGCCAGCAGCCCACTGGGAGCCACGTTAAATTCACCCCTCCACTTT. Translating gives CASSPLGATLNSPLHF.

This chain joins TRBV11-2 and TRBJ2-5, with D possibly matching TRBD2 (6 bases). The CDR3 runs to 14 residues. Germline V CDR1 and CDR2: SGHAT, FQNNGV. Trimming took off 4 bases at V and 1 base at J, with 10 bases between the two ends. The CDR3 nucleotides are TGTGCCAGCAGCTCGAGGGAGGTCCAAGAGACCCAGTACTTC. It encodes CASSSREVQETQYF.

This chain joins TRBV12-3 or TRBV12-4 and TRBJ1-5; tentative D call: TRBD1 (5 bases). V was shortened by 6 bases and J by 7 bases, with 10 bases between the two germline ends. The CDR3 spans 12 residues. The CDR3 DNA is TGTGCCAGCAGATCAGGGAACCAGCCCCAGCATTTT. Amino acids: CASRSGNQPQHF.

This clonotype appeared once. DNA of the CDR3: TGCAGTGCTGCTAGCGGGGGGGCAGATACGCAGTATTTT. Translation: CSAASGGADTQYF. This chain connects TRBV20-1 to TRBJ2-3; 12 bases fit TRBD2. The ends lost 5 bases at V and 4 bases at J; junction bases unmatched: 1. Germline V CDR1 and CDR2: DFQATT, SNEGSKA (reference sequence). This CDR3 comprises 13 residues.

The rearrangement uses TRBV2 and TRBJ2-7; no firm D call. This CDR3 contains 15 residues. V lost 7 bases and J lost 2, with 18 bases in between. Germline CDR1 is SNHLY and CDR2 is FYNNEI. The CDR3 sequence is CASTSPGNTPYEQYF. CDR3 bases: TGTGCCAGCACCTCCCCAGGAAACACCCCCTACGAGCAGTACTTC.

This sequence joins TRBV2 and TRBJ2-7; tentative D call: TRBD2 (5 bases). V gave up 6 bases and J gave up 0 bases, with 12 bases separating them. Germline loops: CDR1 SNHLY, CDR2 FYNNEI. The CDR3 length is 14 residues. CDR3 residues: CASSADGLSYEQYF. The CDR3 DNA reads TGTGCCAGCAGCGCGGACGGACTCTCCTACGAGCAGTACTTC.

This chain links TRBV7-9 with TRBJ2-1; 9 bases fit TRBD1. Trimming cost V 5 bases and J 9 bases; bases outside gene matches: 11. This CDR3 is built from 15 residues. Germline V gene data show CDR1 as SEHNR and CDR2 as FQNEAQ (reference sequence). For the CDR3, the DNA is TGTGCCAGCAGCCCCGGGACAGGGTTTGTAAGTGAGCAGTTCTTC. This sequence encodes CASSPGTGFVSEQFF. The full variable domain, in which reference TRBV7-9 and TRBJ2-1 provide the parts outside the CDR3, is DTGVSQNPRHKITKRGQNVTFRCDPISEHNRLYWYRQTLGQGPEFLTYFQNEAQLEKSRLLSDRFSAERPKGSFSTLEIQRTEQGDSAMYLCASSPGTGFVSEQFFGPGTRLTVL.

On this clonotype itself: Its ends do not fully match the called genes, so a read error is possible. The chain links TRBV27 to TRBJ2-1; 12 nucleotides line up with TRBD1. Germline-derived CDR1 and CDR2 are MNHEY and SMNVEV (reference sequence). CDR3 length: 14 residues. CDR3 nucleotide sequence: TGTGCCTGCAGGGGGACAGGGGGCCGCAATGAGCAGTTCTTC. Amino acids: CACRGTGGRNEQFF.

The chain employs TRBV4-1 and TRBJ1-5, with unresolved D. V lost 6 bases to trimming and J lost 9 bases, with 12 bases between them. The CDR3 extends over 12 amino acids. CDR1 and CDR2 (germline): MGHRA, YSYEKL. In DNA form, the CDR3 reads TGCGCCAGCAGTTTGCCTCAAGGGCCCCAGCATTTT. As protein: CASSLPQGPQHF.

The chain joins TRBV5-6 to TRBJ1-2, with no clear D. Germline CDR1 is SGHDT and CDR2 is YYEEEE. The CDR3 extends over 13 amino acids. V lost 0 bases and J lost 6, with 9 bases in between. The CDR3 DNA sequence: TGTGCCAGCAGCTTGGCCGCGGGGAATGGCTACACCTTC. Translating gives CASSLAAGNGYTF.

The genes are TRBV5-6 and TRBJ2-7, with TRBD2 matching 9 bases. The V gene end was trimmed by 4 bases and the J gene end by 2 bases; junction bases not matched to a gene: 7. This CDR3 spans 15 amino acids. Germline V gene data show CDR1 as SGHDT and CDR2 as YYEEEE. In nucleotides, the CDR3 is TGTGCCAGCAGCGAATTGCCTAGCGGGACCTACGAGCAGTACTTC. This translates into CASSELPSGTYEQYF.

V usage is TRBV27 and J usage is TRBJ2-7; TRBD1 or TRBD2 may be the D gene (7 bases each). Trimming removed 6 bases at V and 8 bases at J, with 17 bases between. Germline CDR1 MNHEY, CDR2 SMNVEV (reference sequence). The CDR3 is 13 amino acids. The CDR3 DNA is TGTGCCAGCAGGACAGGGACTAACCTGCAGCAGTACTTC. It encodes CASRTGTNLQQYF.

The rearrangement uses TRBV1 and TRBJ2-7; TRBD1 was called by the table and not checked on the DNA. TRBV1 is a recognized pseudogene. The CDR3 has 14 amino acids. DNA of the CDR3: TGCACCAGCAGCCCTCCGGGGGGGCGTCTCGAGCAGTACTTC. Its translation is CTSSPPGGRLEQYF.

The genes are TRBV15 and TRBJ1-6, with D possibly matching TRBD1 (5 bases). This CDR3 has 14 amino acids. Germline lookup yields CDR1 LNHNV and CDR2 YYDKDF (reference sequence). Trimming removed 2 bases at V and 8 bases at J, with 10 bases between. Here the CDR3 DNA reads TGTGCCACCAGCAGATTCACAGGAGATTCACCCCTCCACTTT. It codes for CATSRFTGDSPLHF.

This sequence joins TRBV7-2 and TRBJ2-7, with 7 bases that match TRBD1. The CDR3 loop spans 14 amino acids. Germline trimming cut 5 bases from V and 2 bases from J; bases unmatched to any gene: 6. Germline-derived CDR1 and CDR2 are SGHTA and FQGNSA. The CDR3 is CASSNNRGTYEQYF. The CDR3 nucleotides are TGTGCCAGCAGCAACAACAGGGGAACCTACGAGCAGTACTTC.

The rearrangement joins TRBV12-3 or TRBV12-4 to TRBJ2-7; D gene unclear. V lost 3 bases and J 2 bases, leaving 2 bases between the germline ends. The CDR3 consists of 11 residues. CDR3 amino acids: CASSFAYEQYF. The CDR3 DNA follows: TGTGCCAGCAGTTTCGCCTACGAGCAGTACTTC.

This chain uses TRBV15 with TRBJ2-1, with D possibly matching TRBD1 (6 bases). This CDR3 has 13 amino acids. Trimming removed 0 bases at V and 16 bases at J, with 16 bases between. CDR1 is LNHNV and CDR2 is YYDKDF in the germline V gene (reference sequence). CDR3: CATSRDNLQGQFF. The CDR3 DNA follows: TGTGCCACCAGCAGAGACAACCTACAGGGCCAATTCTTC.

As DNA, the CDR3 is TGTGCCAGCAGCCAAGAGGGGGATTACAATGAGCAGTTCTTC. The encoded protein is CASSQEGDYNEQFF. V and J are TRBV4-2 and TRBJ2-1, with D perhaps TRBD1 or TRBD2 (5 bases each). Trimming left V 0 bases short and J 4 bases short, with 7 bases between. CDR3 length equals 14 residues. Germline assignment: CDR1 LGHNA and CDR2 YNFKEQ.

In DNA form, the CDR3 reads TGTGCCACCAGCAGAGATTACGGGGTACCAGATACGCAGTATTTT. Its protein product is CATSRDYGVPDTQYF. The rearrangement links TRBV15 to TRBJ2-3, with D tentatively TRBD2 (5 bases). The CDR3 is 15 residues long. Germline V gene sequence: CDR1 LNHNV, CDR2 YYDKDF (reference sequence). Trimming removed 0 bases from V and 4 bases from J, with 11 bases in between. The whole variable domain, remainder taken from reference TRBV15 and TRBJ2-3, is DAMVIQNPRYQVTQFGKPVTLSCSQTLNHNVMYWYQQKSSQAPKLLFHYYDKDFNNEADTPDNFQSRRPNTSFCFLDIRSPGLGDTAMYLCATSRDYGVPDTQYFGPGTRLTVL.

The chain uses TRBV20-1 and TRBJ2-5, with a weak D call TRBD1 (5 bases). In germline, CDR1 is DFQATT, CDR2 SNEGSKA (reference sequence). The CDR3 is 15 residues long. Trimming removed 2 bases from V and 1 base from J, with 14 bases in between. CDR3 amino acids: CSARHGAEVQETQYF. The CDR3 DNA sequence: TGCAGTGCTAGACATGGGGCGGAAGTCCAAGAGACCCAGTACTTC.

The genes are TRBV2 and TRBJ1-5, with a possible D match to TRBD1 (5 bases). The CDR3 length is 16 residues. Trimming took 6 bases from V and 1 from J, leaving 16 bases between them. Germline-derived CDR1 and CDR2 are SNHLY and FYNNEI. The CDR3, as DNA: TGTGCCAGCAGGGGGCCAGGCAAAGAGAGCAATCAGCCCCAGCATTTT. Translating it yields CASRGPGKESNQPQHF.

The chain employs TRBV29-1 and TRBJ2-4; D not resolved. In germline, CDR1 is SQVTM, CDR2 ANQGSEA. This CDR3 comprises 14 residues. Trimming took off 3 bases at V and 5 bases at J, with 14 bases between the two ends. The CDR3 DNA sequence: TGCAGCGTTGAGCTTCACTACCACCAAAACATTCAGTACTTC. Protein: CSVELHYHQNIQYF.

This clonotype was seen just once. The CDR3 DNA reads TGCAGTGCTAGGTCCACCCTTTCCTACGAGCAGTACTTC. It encodes CSARSTLSYEQYF. The chain has TRBV20-1 and TRBJ2-7; D not resolved. The length of the CDR3 is 13 residues. V was cut by 3 bases and J by 1 base, with 10 bases left in between. CDR1 and CDR2 (germline): DFQATT, SNEGSKA (reference sequence).

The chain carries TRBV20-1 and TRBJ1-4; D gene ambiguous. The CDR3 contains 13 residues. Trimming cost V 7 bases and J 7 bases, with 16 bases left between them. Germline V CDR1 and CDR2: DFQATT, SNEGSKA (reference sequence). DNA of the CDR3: TGCAGTGTTTCAACCCAGCGGGGTGAAAAACTGTTTTTT. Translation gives CSVSTQRGEKLFF.